Each of the 11 T cell receptor beta chains below was sequenced from the same sample in a study of Tregs in tolerant kidney transplant recipients. Mixed chimerism was transient after nonmyeloablative marrow transplants from related graft donors. Clones were sequenced by immunoSEQ multiplex PCR, and TCRdb holds only the in-frame ones, with some missing. This table has tens of thousands of clones, about 89% appearing once. The material was CD4+ T cells from blood (PBMCs), obtained 6 months after the transplant. The receptor set was obtained from a human patient who received a combined kidney and bone marrow transplant. Some T cells may be supplied by the graft donor.

This clone was observed a single time. The chain employs TRBV19 and TRBJ1-1; D is undetermined. Germline CDR1 and CDR2: LNHDA and SQIVND (reference sequence). The CDR3 is 13 amino acids. Trimming left V 10 bases short and J 5 bases short, with 17 bases between. CDR3 in DNA: TGTGCCACTCTACGGGAGTACGGGACTGAAGCTTTCTTT. Its protein product is CATLREYGTEAFF.

The rearrangement uses TRBV4-2 and TRBJ2-1; 7 bases match TRBD2. The CDR3 runs 16 residues. In germline, CDR1 is LGHNA, CDR2 YNFKEQ. V lost 0 bases and J lost 5; bases outside the gene matches: 7. The CDR3 loop is CASSQDPSGTDNEQFF. The DNA for the CDR3 is TGTGCCAGCAGCCAAGATCCTAGCGGAACCGACAATGAGCAGTTCTTC.

The gene calls are TRBV19 and TRBJ1-1; a possible D gene is TRBD1 (5 bases). Trimming took 7 bases from V and 4 from J, leaving 25 bases between them. Germline assignment: CDR1 LNHDA and CDR2 SQIVND (reference sequence). There are 17 residues in the CDR3. CDR3 amino acids: CASTKPGDARVGTEAFF. CDR3 bases: TGTGCCAGTACCAAACCGGGGGACGCGCGTGTGGGCACTGAAGCTTTCTTT.

The chain employs TRBV10-3 and TRBJ2-1; TRBD2 agrees at 8 bases. Germline lookup yields CDR1 ENHRY and CDR2 SYGVKD. The CDR3 loop spans 16 amino acids. After removal of 4 bases from V and 7 bases from J, the junction contained 12 bases not matched to a gene. CDR3 amino acids: CAISGPGTRERNEQFF. The CDR3 DNA follows: TGTGCCATCAGTGGTCCCGGGACTAGAGAGAGGAATGAGCAGTTCTTC.

The chain has TRBV7-9 and TRBJ1-1, with TRBD1 matching over 9 bases. The CDR3 consists of 16 residues. V trimming: 1 base; J trimming: 5 bases; junction bases outside the gene matches: 8. Germline loops: CDR1 SEHNR, CDR2 FQNEAQ (reference sequence). DNA of the CDR3: TGTGCCAGCAGCTTAGATCCCACAGGGGGCGGAACTGAAGCTTTCTTT. Its translation is CASSLDPTGGGTEAFF.

The CDR3 is CASSVTGQGVYEQYF. Here the CDR3 DNA reads TGTGCCAGCAGTGTTACGGGACAGGGGGTCTACGAGCAGTACTTC. The chain employs TRBV6-1 and TRBJ2-7; TRBD1 agrees at 11 bases. This CDR3 has 15 residues. V lost 4 bases and J lost 3; bases outside the gene matches: 5. Germline V lookup: CDR1 MNHNS, CDR2 SASEGT.

The chain joins TRBV11-1 to TRBJ2-7; the D is unclear. Germline V gives CDR1 SGHAT, CDR2 FQDESV (reference sequence). The ends were cut back, 1 base at V and 3 bases at J, with 7 bases in the middle. The CDR3 sequence is 13 residues long. CDR3 protein: CASSLGAGYEQYF. The CDR3 bases are TGTGCCAGCAGCTTAGGGGCAGGCTACGAGCAGTACTTC.

V usage is TRBV6-1 and J usage is TRBJ2-2; 7 bases align to TRBD1. The length of the CDR3 is 15 residues. V gave up 2 bases and J gave up 1 base; unmatched junction bases: 1. CDR1 and CDR2 from the germline V gene are MNHNS and SASEGT. CDR3 DNA sequence: TGTGCCAGCAGTGAAAGACAGGGGAACACCGGGGAGCTGTTTTTT. This gives the protein CASSERQGNTGELFF.

The chain carries TRBV7-6 and TRBJ2-7; 7 bases are a match to TRBD2. The CDR3 has 16 residues. The V gene's germline CDR1 is SGHVS and CDR2 FNYEAQ. V was pared by 1 base and J by 0 bases, with 6 bases of the junction left unmatched. The CDR3: CASSLGSGFSSYEQYF. The DNA of the CDR3 is TGTGCCAGCAGCTTAGGTAGCGGGTTCAGCTCCTACGAGCAGTACTTC.

V and J are TRBV28 and TRBJ1-2; D uncertain. Germline CDR1 MDHEN, CDR2 SYDVKM. Trimming removed 6 bases at V and 2 bases at J, with 13 bases between. The CDR3 contains 14 residues. In DNA form, the CDR3 reads TGTGCCAGCAGCCCTCCGAGGGCGAACTATGGCTACACCTTC. Translation: CASSPPRANYGYTF.

The chain combines TRBV11-2 with TRBJ2-5; D is undetermined. The germline gives CDR1 SGHAT, CDR2 FQNNGV. This CDR3 contains 13 residues. V was trimmed by 4 bases and J by 1 base, leaving 7 bases between them. CDR3 sequence reads: CASSYSSQETQYF. DNA of the CDR3: TGTGCCAGCAGCTACAGTTCCCAAGAGACCCAGTACTTC. Complete variable domain (other parts from reference TRBV11-2 and TRBJ2-5): EAGVAQSPRYKIIEKRQSVAFWCNPISGHATLYWYQQILGQGPKLLIQFQNNGVVDDSQLPKDRFSAERLKGVDSTLKIQPAKLEDSAVYLCASSYSSQETQYFGPGTRLLVL.